The TCR beta chain described here comes from a study of cytomegalovirus exposure and HLA in healthy donors. Study conclusions and caveats: A further, later analysis showed that HLA-associated TCR beta chains (compared with equally common others) were more clonally expanded. Analysis performed later found about 17,000 TCR beta sequences associated with HLA alleles at 0.05 false discovery rate.

This CDR3 region has 15 residues. The V gene's germline CDR1 is MGHRA and CDR2 YSYEKL. A multiplex PCR was run with 60 Vbeta primers and 13 Jbeta primers. This table comes from immunoSEQ multiplex PCR, and its TCRdb copy is limited to in-frame clones, with some not included. The table shows about 97,000 clones, with 65% to 80% occurring only once. A word on this clone: The antigen remains undetermined. A read error may produce the germline difference seen at one junction end.

Specimen: PBMCs. This TCR derives from a man aged 45 to 65 in good health and CMV-seronegative. The rearrangement joins TRBV4-1 to TRBJ2-2, with TRBD2 matching over 7 bases. CDR3 in amino acids: CTSSLSGENTGELFF. The CDR3 nucleotides read TGCACCAGCAGCCTCAGCGGGGAGAACACCGGGGAGCTGTTTTTT.